The T cell receptor (beta chain) described here comes from a study of cytomegalovirus exposure and HLA in healthy donors. Study-wide context: In an earlier analysis, around 120 million unique TCR beta sequences were found from 200 million or so T cells.

This CDR3 has 12 residues. Germline lookup yields CDR1 SQVTM and CDR2 ANQGSEA. V was clipped by 0 bases and J by 5 bases, with 5 bases between them. Points from the study as a whole: Being productive about 87% or about 30% of the time was typical of most TCR beta V segments in an earlier analysis.

Note on this clone: Its antigen remains unknown.

The study ran its PCR with 60 Vbeta and 13 Jbeta primers. Method: immunoSEQ multiplex PCR; TCRdb's copy keeps in-frame clones and lacks some. This table holds 120,000 to 150,000 clones, over 60% found once. The receptor's source is a female donor in good health and CMV-seronegative. This chain joins TRBV29-1 and TRBJ2-1; D not certain. Input material: PBMCs. For the CDR3, the DNA is TGCAGCGTTGAAGACGCAGACAATGAGCAGTTCTTC. Its protein is CSVEDADNEQFF.